Described below is a single T cell receptor beta chain sequence and its context. This specimen comes from a study of T cells in Graves' hyperthyroidism and ophthalmopathy. The CDR3 contains 20 residues. V gave up 6 bases and J gave up 0 bases; unmatched junction bases: 20. The germline V gene encodes CDR1 MGHDK and CDR2 SYGVNS. Amplified TCR beta CDR3 regions came from RNA transcripts. Initially, a first-round RT-PCR of the TCR CDR3 employed the HTBI primer set. TCRdb reprocessed the multiplex PCR reads with MiXCR, giving one entry per CDR3 protein. The table records hundreds of thousands of distinct CDR3 sequences, roughly a sixth of them present only once. Participants, patients aged 18 to 65, had newly diagnosed hyperthyroidism with a duration under 2 months. About 9.4 ml fresh peripheral blood yielded the PBMCs.

Specimen: blood. This clonotype originated in a woman younger than 35 with Graves' hyperthyroidism. The V and J genes are TRBV25-1 and TRBJ1-5, with 7 bases identical to TRBD1. CDR3 DNA: TGTGCCAGCAGAGTTGACGGGACAGTATTTAGCCATTATAGCAATCAGCCCCAGCATTTT. As protein: CASRVDGTVFSHYSNQPQHF.